The rows below give T cell receptor beta chains drawn from one sample of a study of T cells after yellow fever vaccination. A single record per CDR3 protein comes from TCRdb applying MiXCR to the 5' RACE reads. The sample yields over 300,000 distinct CDR3 sequences, over 4% seen once. The specimen comprised PBMCs, sampled 5 days after the yellow fever booster vaccination. Every receptor here comes from a man younger than 35 who received the YFV17D yellow fever vaccine. The CDR3 runs from the conserved cysteine through the conserved F or W. The D gene is left open where the match is weak. Not all rows give a size; the values are once, few, many and, for expanded clones, a class.

size: -; D: -; J: TRBJ2-1; V: TRBV3-1; CDR3: CASSQYGGSTYNEQFF; DNA: TGTGCCAGCAGCCAATACGGAGGCAGTACCTACAATGAGCAGTTCTTC
size: few; D: TRBD1; J: TRBJ2-3; V: TRBV20-1; CDR3: CSARAPGTGGADTQYF; DNA: TGCAGTGCTAGAGCCCCCGGGACAGGGGGCGCGGATACGCAGTATTTT
size: few; D: TRBD2; J: TRBJ2-5; V: TRBV5-6; CDR3: CASSPAGVQETQYF; DNA: TGTGCCAGCAGTCCCGCGGGGGTCCAAGAGACCCAGTACTTC
size: -; D: -; J: TRBJ2-3; V: TRBV6-5; CDR3: CASSRTLAYTDTQYF; DNA: TGTGCCAGCAGTAGGACGCTAGCGTACACAGATACGCAGTATTTT
size: many; D: -; J: TRBJ2-3; V: TRBV12-3/TRBV12-4; CDR3: CASSTHTGTTDTQYF; DNA: TGTGCCAGCAGCACCCATACGGGGACCACAGATACGCAGTATTTT
size: few; D: -; J: TRBJ1-6; V: TRBV20-1; CDR3: CSAAEGIPPSPLHF; DNA: TGCAGTGCTGCTGAGGGAATCCCCCCTTCACCCCTCCACTTT
size: few; D: -; J: TRBJ2-1; V: TRBV11-2; CDR3: CASSLNQGFNEQFF; DNA: TGTGCCAGCAGCTTGAATCAGGGGTTCAATGAGCAGTTCTTC
size: many; D: TRBD1; J: TRBJ1-2; V: TRBV6-2/TRBV6-3; CDR3: CASRYAGQAENYGYTF; DNA: TGTGCCAGCAGATACGCTGGACAGGCGGAAAACTATGGCTACACCTTC
size: few; D: TRBD1; J: TRBJ2-3; V: TRBV6-5; CDR3: CASRNTGQGRTDTQYF; DNA: TGTGCCAGCAGGAATACGGGACAGGGACGCACAGATACGCAGTATTTT
size: few; D: -; J: TRBJ1-1; V: TRBV6-1; CDR3: CASRSPGRPNTEAFF; DNA: TGTGCCAGCAGGAGCCCGGGACGCCCGAACACTGAAGCTTTCTTT
size: many; D: -; J: TRBJ2-5; V: TRBV27; CDR3: CASSFRRGRETQYF; DNA: TGTGCCAGCAGTTTCAGGCGTGGCAGGGAGACCCAGTACTTC
size: -; D: TRBD2; J: TRBJ2-3; V: TRBV4-3; CDR3: CASSLGLAGVGTQYF; DNA: TGCGCCAGCAGCCTGGGACTAGCGGGGGTCGGTACGCAGTATTTT
size: many; D: -; J: TRBJ2-4; V: TRBV2; CDR3: CASSGGGLGNIQYF; DNA: TGTGCCAGCAGTGGTGGAGGGCTAGGAAACATTCAGTACTTC
size: few; D: -; J: TRBJ2-6; V: TRBV9; CDR3: CASSVEMGLSSGANVLTF; DNA: TGTGCCAGCAGCGTAGAAATGGGGCTGAGCTCTGGGGCCAACGTCCTGACTTTC
size: many; D: -; J: TRBJ2-1; V: TRBV10-1; CDR3: CASSEWVRDYNEQFF; DNA: TGCGCCAGCAGTGAGTGGGTCAGAGACTACAATGAGCAGTTCTTC
size: -; D: TRBD1; J: TRBJ2-2; V: TRBV6-5; CDR3: CASSQTGSTGELFF; DNA: TGTGCCAGCAGTCAGACAGGGTCCACCGGGGAGCTGTTTTTT
size: few; D: -; J: TRBJ2-7; V: TRBV6-5; CDR3: CASSYPQGHEQYF; DNA: TGTGCCAGCAGTTACCCCCAGGGTCACGAGCAGTACTTC
size: -; D: -; J: TRBJ1-6; V: TRBV4-1; CDR3: CASSQARVTNNSPLHF; DNA: TGCGCCAGCAGCCAAGCCCGGGTCACCAATAATTCACCCCTCCACTTT
size: many; D: -; J: TRBJ2-1; V: TRBV7-9; CDR3: CASSLAPGGEQFF; DNA: TGTGCCAGCAGCTTAGCCCCGGGCGGTGAGCAGTTCTTC
size: few; D: -; J: TRBJ1-3; V: TRBV28; CDR3: CATRGAVGNTIYF; DNA: TGTGCCACGCGCGGGGCGGTAGGAAACACCATATATTTT
size: -; D: -; J: TRBJ1-2; V: TRBV20-1; CDR3: CSASQGGNYGYTF; DNA: TGCAGTGCTAGTCAGGGAGGTAACTATGGCTACACCTTC
size: -; D: TRBD2; J: TRBJ2-3; V: TRBV9; CDR3: CASSVDGGAADTQYF; DNA: TGTGCCAGCAGCGTAGACGGGGGGGCCGCAGATACGCAGTATTTT
size: many; D: -; J: TRBJ1-4; V: TRBV6-5; CDR3: CASSPSGWEKLFF; DNA: TGTGCCAGCAGCCCGTCTGGGTGGGAAAAACTGTTTTTT
size: many; D: -; J: TRBJ2-1; V: TRBV20-1; CDR3: CSAQARYNEQFF; DNA: TGCAGTGCTCAGGCTCGATACAATGAGCAGTTCTTC
size: -; D: -; J: TRBJ1-3; V: TRBV7-6; CDR3: CASSVTLGSGNTIYF; DNA: TGTGCCAGCAGCGTGACACTAGGATCTGGAAACACCATATATTTT
size: few; D: -; J: TRBJ1-1; V: TRBV11-1; CDR3: CASSLGPSRAEAFF; DNA: TGTGCCAGCAGCTTAGGGCCGTCGCGGGCTGAAGCTTTCTTT
size: -; D: -; J: TRBJ1-1; V: TRBV20-1; CDR3: CSVRGRMVAFF; DNA: TGCAGTGTTAGGGGCCGTATGGTGGCTTTCTTT
size: few; D: -; J: TRBJ2-7; V: TRBV20-1; CDR3: CSAKDRAVYEQYF; DNA: TGCAGTGCCAAGGACAGAGCTGTCTACGAGCAGTACTTC
size: -; D: -; J: TRBJ2-5; V: TRBV12-3/TRBV12-4; CDR3: CASSRQRQETQYF; DNA: TGTGCCAGCAGTCGTCAGCGCCAAGAGACCCAGTACTTC
size: few; D: -; J: TRBJ2-5; V: TRBV5-6; CDR3: CASSLVTQETQYF; DNA: TGTGCCAGCAGCTTGGTGACACAAGAGACCCAGTACTTC
size: few; D: -; J: TRBJ2-2; V: TRBV19; CDR3: CASTLYPGDTGELFF; DNA: TGTGCCAGTACCTTATACCCCGGGGACACCGGGGAGCTGTTTTTT
size: few; D: TRBD1; J: TRBJ2-5; V: TRBV4-1; CDR3: CASSQESHRGETQYF; DNA: TGCGCCAGCAGCCAAGAATCCCACAGGGGGGAGACCCAGTACTTC
size: -; D: -; J: TRBJ2-5; V: TRBV24-1; CDR3: CATSDWGEETQYF; DNA: TGTGCCACCAGTGATTGGGGGGAGGAGACCCAGTACTTC
size: many; D: TRBD2; J: TRBJ2-5; V: TRBV10-3; CDR3: CAISFGGTSGDQETQYF; DNA: TGTGCCATCAGCTTTGGGGGGACTAGCGGGGACCAAGAGACCCAGTACTTC
size: few; D: -; J: TRBJ2-1; V: TRBV20-1; CDR3: CSANRDNSNEQFF; DNA: TGCAGTGCTAACCGGGACAATAGCAATGAGCAGTTCTTC
size: many; D: -; J: TRBJ1-4; V: TRBV9; CDR3: CASSSQGGGEKLFF; DNA: TGTGCCAGCAGCTCACAAGGGGGAGGGGAAAAACTGTTTTTT
size: -; D: TRBD2; J: TRBJ2-2; V: TRBV7-3; CDR3: CASSPPGLESTGELFF; DNA: TGTGCCAGCAGCCCCCCGGGACTAGAGAGCACCGGGGAGCTGTTTTTT
size: few; D: -; J: TRBJ2-1; V: TRBV4-1; CDR3: CASSQVLGAYNEQFF; DNA: TGCGCCAGCAGCCAAGTACTAGGGGCCTACAATGAGCAGTTCTTC
size: many; D: -; J: TRBJ1-2; V: TRBV7-8; CDR3: CASSLARGVSYGYTF; DNA: TGTGCCAGCAGCTTAGCACGGGGGGTGAGCTATGGCTACACCTTC
size: few; D: -; J: TRBJ2-7; V: TRBV10-2; CDR3: CASSESRTPFREQYF; DNA: TGCGCCAGCAGTGAGTCCCGGACACCTTTCCGGGAGCAGTACTTC
size: many; D: -; J: TRBJ2-7; V: TRBV5-1; CDR3: CASSLVGQNYEQYF; DNA: TGCGCCAGCAGCTTGGTTGGCCAAAACTACGAGCAGTACTTC
size: few; D: -; J: TRBJ1-5; V: TRBV2; CDR3: CASSEWAGSSNQPQHF; DNA: TGTGCCAGCAGTGAATGGGCAGGGAGCAGCAATCAGCCCCAGCATTTT
size: many; D: -; J: TRBJ2-4; V: TRBV2; CDR3: CASRDRPNIQYF; DNA: TGTGCCAGCAGGGACAGACCAAACATTCAGTACTTC
size: few; D: -; J: TRBJ2-1; V: TRBV28; CDR3: CASRPVASLIYEQFF; DNA: TGTGCCAGCCGGCCGGTGGCTAGTCTAATCTATGAGCAGTTCTTC
size: -; D: -; J: TRBJ1-1; V: TRBV24-1; CDR3: CATGPSGNTEAFF; DNA: TGTGCCACCGGACCGTCCGGGAACACTGAAGCTTTCTTT
size: few; D: -; J: TRBJ2-3; V: TRBV3-1; CDR3: CASSQEVYTDTQYF; DNA: TGTGCCAGCAGCCAAGAAGTCTACACAGATACGCAGTATTTT
size: few; D: -; J: TRBJ1-2; V: TRBV4-3; CDR3: CASSQGPQGSFYGYTF; DNA: TGCGCCAGCAGCCAAGGTCCGCAGGGGAGTTTCTATGGCTACACCTTC
size: -; D: TRBD2; J: TRBJ2-5; V: TRBV27; CDR3: CASSLSGGPPETQYF; DNA: TGTGCCAGCAGTCTTTCGGGGGGGCCCCCTGAGACCCAGTACTTC
size: many; D: TRBD2; J: TRBJ2-3; V: TRBV5-1; CDR3: CASSRLAGADTQYF; DNA: TGCGCCAGCAGCCGACTAGCGGGGGCAGATACGCAGTATTTT
size: few; D: TRBD2; J: TRBJ2-1; V: TRBV4-2; CDR3: CASSHSGVYEQFF; DNA: TGTGCCAGCAGCCATAGCGGGGTCTATGAGCAGTTCTTC
size: many; D: -; J: TRBJ2-1; V: TRBV24-1; CDR3: CATSDFGGRNEQFF; DNA: TGTGCCACCAGTGATTTCGGGGGTAGGAATGAGCAGTTCTTC
size: few; D: TRBD2; J: TRBJ2-7; V: TRBV7-2; CDR3: CASSPSGGLSYEQYF; DNA: TGTGCCAGCAGCCCTAGCGGGGGGCTCTCCTACGAGCAGTACTTC
size: few; D: -; J: TRBJ1-3; V: TRBV12-3/TRBV12-4; CDR3: CASSLVGFGSGNTIYF; DNA: TGTGCCAGCAGTTTAGTGGGGTTTGGCTCTGGAAACACCATATATTTT